This T cell receptor (beta chain) was found in a study of OX40 agonist ivuxolimab in advanced cancers. This clone was picked up a small number of times. After removal of 7 bases from V and 7 bases from J, the junction contained 3 bases not matched to a gene. The CDR3 has 12 residues. Germline lookup yields CDR1 SQVTM and CDR2 ANQGSEA. Profiled with immunoSEQ multiplex PCR; TCRdb holds only in-frame clones, not every one. The repertoire consists of about 27,000 clones, with around 85% occurring once and the leading ten covering 25% to 30%. The receptor was derived from an adult with an advanced solid tumor such as melanoma, head and neck, liver or kidney cancer. V is TRBV29-1 and J is TRBJ2-7; 14 nucleotides line up with TRBD2. The specimen was CD4+ or CD8+ T cells sorted from blood, collected in a trial of the OX40 agonist ivuxolimab. The CDR3 nucleotides read TGCAGCGCGGGACTAGCGGGGGAAGAGCAGTACTTC. Translating gives CSAGLAGEEQYF.